The T cell receptor (beta chain) described here comes from a study of shared clonotypes between healthy human individuals. The study, taken as a whole, reports: Of the naive CD4 clonotypes, roughly 5% were shared across four donors. Researchers found naive subsets generally carried larger estimated richness than memory subsets.

The authors' processing: Without quality scores, immunoSEQ junctional reads could not be filtered like full-length reads. TCRdb keeps only in-frame clones here, not all; method: immunoSEQ multiplex PCR. Clone size and the V and J calls come from that table; the DNA yielded D and trimming. The sample consists of 2,500,000 or so clones, just over 90% of them appearing once. Germline V gives CDR1 SNHLY, CDR2 FYNNEI. V lost 5 bases and J lost 1, with 11 bases in between. The CDR3 consists of 14 residues. The authors divided CD4+ cells into CD45RA+ naive and CD45RA-negative memory subsets. To note about this clone: Its antigen is unidentified.

This chain connects TRBV2 to TRBJ1-2; TRBD1 might be the D (5 bases). This clonotype was sampled from a man younger than 35 in good health. Sequencing was carried out using naive CD4+ T cells sorted from blood. Subset of the sample: CD45RA+ positively selected. The chain's CDR3 is CASSKGLGNYGYTF. For the CDR3, the DNA is TGTGCCAGCAGTAAGGGGCTTGGTAACTATGGCTACACCTTC.